The TCR beta chain described here comes from a study of blood T cell repertoires in COVID-19. CDR1 is LGHDT and CDR2 is YNNKEL in the germline V gene (reference sequence). This CDR3 is 11 amino acids long. Deletions cut 4 bases from V and 6 bases from J, with 7 bases between. This table comes from immunoSEQ multiplex PCR, and its TCRdb copy is limited to in-frame clones, with some not included. The sample has about 150,000 clones, roughly 84% seen once. This chain connects TRBV3-1 (or the pseudogene TRBV3-2) to TRBJ2-7; D gene ambiguous. This TCR was sampled from a man aged 65 to 79 who had been exposed to COVID-19. The sequencing sample was made of PBMCs or T cells enriched from blood (not recorded which). Here the CDR3 DNA reads TGTGCCAGCAGCCTTAATCGCGAGCAGTACTTC. Translated: CASSLNREQYF.